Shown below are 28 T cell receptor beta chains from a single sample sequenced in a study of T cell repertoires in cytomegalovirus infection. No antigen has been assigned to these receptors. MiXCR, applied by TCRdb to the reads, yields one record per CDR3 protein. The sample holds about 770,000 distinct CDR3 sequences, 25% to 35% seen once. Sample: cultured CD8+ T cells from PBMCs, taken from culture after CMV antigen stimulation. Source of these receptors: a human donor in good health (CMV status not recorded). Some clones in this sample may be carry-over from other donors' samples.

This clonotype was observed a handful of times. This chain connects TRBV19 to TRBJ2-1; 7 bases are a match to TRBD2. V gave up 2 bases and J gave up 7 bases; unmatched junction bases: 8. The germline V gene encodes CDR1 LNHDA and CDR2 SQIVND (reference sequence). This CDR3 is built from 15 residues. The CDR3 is CASSIPRGGRNEQFF. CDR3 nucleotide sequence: TGTGCCAGTAGTATACCCCGGGGAGGGAGGAATGAGCAGTTCTTC.

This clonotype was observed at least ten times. The CDR3 region is CASSPGTSGLYEQYV. The CDR3 DNA reads TGTGCCAGCAGCCCCGGGACTAGCGGTCTCTACGAGCAGTACGTC. The chain combines TRBV12-3 or TRBV12-4 with TRBJ2-7; TRBD2 matches at 11 bases. With 6 bases clipped from V and 3 bases from J, the junction kept 7 bases outside the gene matches. CDR3 length equals 15 residues.

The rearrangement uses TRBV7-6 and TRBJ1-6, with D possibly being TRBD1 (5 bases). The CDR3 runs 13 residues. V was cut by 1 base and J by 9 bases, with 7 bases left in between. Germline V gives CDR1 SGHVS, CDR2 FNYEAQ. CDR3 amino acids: CASSLVGVSPLHF. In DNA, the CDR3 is TGTGCCAGCAGCTTAGTGGGGGTTTCACCCCTCCACTTT.

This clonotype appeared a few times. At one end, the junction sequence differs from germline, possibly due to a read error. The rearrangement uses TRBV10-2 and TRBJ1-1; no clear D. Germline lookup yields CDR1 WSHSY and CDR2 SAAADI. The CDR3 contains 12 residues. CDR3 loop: CASSAGDTEAFF. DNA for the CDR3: TGTGCCAGCAGCGCCGGGGACACTGAAGCTTTCTTT.

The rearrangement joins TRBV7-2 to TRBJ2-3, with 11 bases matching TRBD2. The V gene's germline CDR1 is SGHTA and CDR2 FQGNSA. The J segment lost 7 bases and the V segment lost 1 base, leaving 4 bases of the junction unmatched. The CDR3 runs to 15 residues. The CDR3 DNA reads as TGTGCCAGCAGCTTAGAGCCTAGCGGGGGGAATACGCAGTATTTT. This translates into CASSLEPSGGNTQYF.

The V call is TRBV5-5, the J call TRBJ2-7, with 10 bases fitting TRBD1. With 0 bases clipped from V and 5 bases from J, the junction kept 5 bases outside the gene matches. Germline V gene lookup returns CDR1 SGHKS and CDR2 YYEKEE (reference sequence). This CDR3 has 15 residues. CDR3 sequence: CASSLVRQGANEQYF. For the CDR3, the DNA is TGTGCCAGCAGCTTGGTACGACAGGGGGCGAACGAGCAGTACTTC.

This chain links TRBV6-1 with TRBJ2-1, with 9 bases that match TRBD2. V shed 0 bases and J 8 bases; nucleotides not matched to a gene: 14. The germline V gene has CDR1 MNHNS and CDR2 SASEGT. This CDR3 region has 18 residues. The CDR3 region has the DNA TGTGCCAGCAGTGAAGCCCCCCTCTTGCGGGGGGGCCAGGATGAGCAGTTCTTC. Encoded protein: CASSEAPLLRGGQDEQFF.

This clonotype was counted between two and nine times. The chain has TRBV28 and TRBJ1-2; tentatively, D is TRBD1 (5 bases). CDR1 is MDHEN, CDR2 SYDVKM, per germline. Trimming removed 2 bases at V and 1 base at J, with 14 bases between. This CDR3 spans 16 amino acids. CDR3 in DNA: TGTGCCAGCAGTTTAATCAGGGTCCCTATTAACTATGGCTACACCTTC. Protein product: CASSLIRVPINYGYTF.

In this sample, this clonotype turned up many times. DNA for the CDR3: TGTGCCAGCAGCTTAATATCAACCCCGAACACTGAAGCTTTCTTT. This sequence encodes CASSLISTPNTEAFF. The V and J genes are TRBV7-6 and TRBJ1-1; D not resolved. The CDR3 runs 15 residues. V was shortened by 2 bases and J by 1 base, with 11 bases between the two germline ends. Germline CDR1 and CDR2: SGHVS and FNYEAQ.

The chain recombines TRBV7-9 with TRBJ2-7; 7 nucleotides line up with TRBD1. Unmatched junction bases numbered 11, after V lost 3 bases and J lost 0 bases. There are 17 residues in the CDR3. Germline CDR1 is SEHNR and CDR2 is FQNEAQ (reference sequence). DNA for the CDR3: TGTGCCAGCAGCTTGAGCTCAACAGGGGCCAACTCCTACGAGCAGTACTTC. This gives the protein CASSLSSTGANSYEQYF.

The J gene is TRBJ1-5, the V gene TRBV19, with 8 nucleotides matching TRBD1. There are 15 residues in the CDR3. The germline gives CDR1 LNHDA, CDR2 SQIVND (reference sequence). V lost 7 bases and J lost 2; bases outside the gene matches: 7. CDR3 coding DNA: TGTGCCAGTACACTACAGGGGGATGGCAATCAGCCCCAGCATTTT. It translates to CASTLQGDGNQPQHF.

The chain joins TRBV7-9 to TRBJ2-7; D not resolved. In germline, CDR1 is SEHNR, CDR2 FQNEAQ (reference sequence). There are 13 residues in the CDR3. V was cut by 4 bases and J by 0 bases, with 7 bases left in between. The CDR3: CASSSPISYEQYV. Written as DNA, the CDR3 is TGTGCCAGCAGCTCGCCCATCTCCTACGAGCAGTACGTC.

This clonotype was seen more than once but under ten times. The CDR3 region has the DNA TGTGCCAGCAGTTTCCTTGGGGGTCCGAACACCGGGGAGCTGTTTTTT. Protein product: CASSFLGGPNTGELFF. V is TRBV27 and J is TRBJ2-2, with D perhaps given as TRBD1 or TRBD2 (5 bases each). The CDR3 sequence is 16 residues long. The V end lost 3 bases, the J end lost 0 bases, and 11 bases lay between the germline ends. Germline CDR1 MNHEY, CDR2 SMNVEV (reference sequence).

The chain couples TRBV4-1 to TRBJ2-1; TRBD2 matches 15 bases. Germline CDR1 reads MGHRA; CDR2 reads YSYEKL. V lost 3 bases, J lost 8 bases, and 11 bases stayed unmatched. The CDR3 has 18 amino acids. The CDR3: CASSHPGLAGGTSDEQFF. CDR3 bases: TGCGCCAGCAGCCACCCGGGACTAGCGGGGGGTACCAGCGATGAGCAGTTCTTC.

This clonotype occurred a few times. The CDR3 DNA reads TGTGCCAGCTATGGACTAGCGGGGGGGAAAAACGAGCAGTACTTC. Amino acid sequence: CASYGLAGGKNEQYF. This chain uses TRBV6-1 with TRBJ2-7; TRBD2 matches 15 bases. The germline CDR1 and CDR2 sequences are MNHNS and SASEGT. CDR3 length: 15 residues. V gave up 8 bases and J gave up 5 bases; unmatched junction bases: 7.

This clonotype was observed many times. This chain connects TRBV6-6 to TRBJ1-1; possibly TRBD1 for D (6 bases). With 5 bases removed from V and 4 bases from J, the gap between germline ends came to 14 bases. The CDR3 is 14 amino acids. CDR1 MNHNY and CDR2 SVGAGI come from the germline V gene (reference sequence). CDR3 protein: CASSILQGGTEAFF. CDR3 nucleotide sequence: TGTGCCAGCAGTATACTACAGGGAGGCACTGAAGCTTTCTTT.

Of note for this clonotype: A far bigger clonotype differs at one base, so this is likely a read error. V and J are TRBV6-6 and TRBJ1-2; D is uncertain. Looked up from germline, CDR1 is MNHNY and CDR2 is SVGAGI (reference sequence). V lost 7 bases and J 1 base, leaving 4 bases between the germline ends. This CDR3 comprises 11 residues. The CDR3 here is CASTLNYGYTF. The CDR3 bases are TGTGCCAGCACCCTTAACTATGGCTACACCTTC.

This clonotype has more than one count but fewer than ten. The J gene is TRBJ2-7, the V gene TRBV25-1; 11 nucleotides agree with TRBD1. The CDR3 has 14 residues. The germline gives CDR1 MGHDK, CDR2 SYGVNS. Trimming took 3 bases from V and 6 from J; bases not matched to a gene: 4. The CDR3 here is CASSERDRGTEQYF. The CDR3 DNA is TGTGCCAGCAGTGAGCGGGACAGGGGGACCGAGCAGTACTTC.

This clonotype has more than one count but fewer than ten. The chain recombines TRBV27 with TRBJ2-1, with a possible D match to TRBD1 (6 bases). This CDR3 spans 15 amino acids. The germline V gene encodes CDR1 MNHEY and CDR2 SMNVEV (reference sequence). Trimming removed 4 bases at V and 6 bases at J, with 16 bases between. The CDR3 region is CASSYLPTGPNEQFF. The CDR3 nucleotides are TGTGCCAGCAGTTACCTTCCGACAGGACCCAATGAGCAGTTCTTC.

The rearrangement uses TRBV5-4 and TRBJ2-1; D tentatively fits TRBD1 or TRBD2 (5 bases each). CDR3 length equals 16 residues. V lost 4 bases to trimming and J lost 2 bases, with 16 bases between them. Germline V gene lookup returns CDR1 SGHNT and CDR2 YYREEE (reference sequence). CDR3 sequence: CASSPLLGDPYNEQFF. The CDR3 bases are TGTGCCAGCAGCCCGTTACTCGGGGACCCCTACAATGAGCAGTTCTTC.

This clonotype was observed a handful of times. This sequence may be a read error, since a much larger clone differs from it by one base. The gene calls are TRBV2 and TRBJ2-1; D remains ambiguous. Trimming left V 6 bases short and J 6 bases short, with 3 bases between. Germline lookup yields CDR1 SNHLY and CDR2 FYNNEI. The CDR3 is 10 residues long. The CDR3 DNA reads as TGTGCCAGCAGGTTCAATGAGCAGTTCTTC. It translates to CASRFNEQFF. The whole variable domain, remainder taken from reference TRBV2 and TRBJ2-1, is EPEVTQTPSHQVTQMGQEVILRCVPISNHLYFYWYRQILGQKVEFLVSFYNNEISEKSEIFDDQFSVERPDGSNFTLKIRSTKLEDSAMYFCASRFNEQFFGPGTRLTVL.

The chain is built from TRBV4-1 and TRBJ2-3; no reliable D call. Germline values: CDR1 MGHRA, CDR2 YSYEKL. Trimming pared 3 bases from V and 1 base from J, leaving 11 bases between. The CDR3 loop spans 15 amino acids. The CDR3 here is CASSQQPLGTDTQYF. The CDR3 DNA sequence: TGCGCCAGCAGCCAGCAGCCCCTCGGCACAGATACGCAGTATTTT.

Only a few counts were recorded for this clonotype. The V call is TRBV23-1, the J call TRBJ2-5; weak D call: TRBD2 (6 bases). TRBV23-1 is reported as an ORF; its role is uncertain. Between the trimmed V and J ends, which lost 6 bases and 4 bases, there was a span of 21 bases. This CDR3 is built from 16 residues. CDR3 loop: CASSYFPGLNLETQYF. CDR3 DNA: TGCGCCAGCAGCTATTTTCCGGGACTTAATCTAGAGACCCAGTACTTC.

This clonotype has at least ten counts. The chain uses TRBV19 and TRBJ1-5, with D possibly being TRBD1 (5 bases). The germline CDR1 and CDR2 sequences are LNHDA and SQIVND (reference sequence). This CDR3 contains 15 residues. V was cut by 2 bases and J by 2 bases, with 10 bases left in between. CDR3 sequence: CASSILRDRNQPQHF. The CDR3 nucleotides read TGTGCCAGTAGTATACTCCGGGACCGCAATCAGCCCCAGCATTTT.

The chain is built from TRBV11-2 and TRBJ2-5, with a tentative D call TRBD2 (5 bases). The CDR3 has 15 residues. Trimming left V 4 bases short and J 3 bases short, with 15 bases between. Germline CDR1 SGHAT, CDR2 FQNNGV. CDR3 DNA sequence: TGTGCCAGCAGCTCCTGGACTCAAGTGGAAGAGACCCAGTACTTC. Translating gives CASSSWTQVEETQYF. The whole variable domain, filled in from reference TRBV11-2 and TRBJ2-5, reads EAGVAQSPRYKIIEKRQSVAFWCNPISGHATLYWYQQILGQGPKLLIQFQNNGVVDDSQLPKDRFSAERLKGVDSTLKIQPAKLEDSAVYLCASSSWTQVEETQYFGPGTRLLVL.

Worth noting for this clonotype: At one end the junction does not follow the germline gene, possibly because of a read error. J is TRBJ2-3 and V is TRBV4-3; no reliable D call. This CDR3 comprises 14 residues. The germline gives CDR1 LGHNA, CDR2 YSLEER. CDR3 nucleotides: TGTGCCAGCAGCCAAGACCCAGGCACAGATACGCAGTATTTT. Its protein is CASSQDPGTDTQYF.

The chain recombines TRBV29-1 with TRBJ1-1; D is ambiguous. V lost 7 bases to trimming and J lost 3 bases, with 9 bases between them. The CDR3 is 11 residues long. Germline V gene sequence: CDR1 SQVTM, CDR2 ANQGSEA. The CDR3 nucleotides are TGCAGCGCCTGGCTTGACACTGAAGCTTTCTTT. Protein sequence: CSAWLDTEAFF.

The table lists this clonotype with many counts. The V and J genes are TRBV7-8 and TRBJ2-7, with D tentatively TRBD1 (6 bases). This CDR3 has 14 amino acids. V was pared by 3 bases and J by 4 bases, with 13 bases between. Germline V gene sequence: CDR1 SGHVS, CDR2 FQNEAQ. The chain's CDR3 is CASSLGAEAYEQYF. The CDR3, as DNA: TGTGCCAGCAGCTTGGGGGCAGAAGCTTACGAGCAGTACTTC.